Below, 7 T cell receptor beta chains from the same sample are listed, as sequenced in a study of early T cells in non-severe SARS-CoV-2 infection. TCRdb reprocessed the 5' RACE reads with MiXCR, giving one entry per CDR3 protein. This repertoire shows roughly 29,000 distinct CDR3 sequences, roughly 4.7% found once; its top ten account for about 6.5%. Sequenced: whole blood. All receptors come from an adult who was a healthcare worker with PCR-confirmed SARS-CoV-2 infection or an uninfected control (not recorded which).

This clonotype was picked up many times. The CDR3 DNA sequence: TGCAGTGCTATGGCAGCTTTATACAATGAGCAGTTCTTC. Translation: CSAMAALYNEQFF. The chain uses TRBV20-1 and TRBJ2-1; D gene uncertain. V was pared by 4 bases and J by 4 bases, with 11 bases between. Germline V lookup: CDR1 DFQATT, CDR2 SNEGSKA (reference sequence). The CDR3 length is 13 residues.

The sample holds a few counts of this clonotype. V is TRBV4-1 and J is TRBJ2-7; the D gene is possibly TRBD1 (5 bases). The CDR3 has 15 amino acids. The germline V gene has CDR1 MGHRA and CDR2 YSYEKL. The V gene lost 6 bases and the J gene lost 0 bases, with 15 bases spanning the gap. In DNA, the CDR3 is TGCGCCAGCAGTGAACAGGTTAAAGCCTCCTACGAGCAGTACTTC. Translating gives CASSEQVKASYEQYF.

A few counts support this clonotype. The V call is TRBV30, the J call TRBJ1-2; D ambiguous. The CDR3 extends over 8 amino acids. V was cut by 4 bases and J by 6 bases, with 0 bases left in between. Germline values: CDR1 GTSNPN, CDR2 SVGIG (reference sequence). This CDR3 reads CAWNGYTF. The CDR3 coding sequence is TGTGCCTGGAATGGCTACACCTTC.

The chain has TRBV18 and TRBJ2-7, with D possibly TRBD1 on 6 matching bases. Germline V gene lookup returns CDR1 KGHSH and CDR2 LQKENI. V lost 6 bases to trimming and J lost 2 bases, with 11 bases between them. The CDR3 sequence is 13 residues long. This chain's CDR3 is CASSEDRAYEQYF. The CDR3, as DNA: TGTGCCAGCTCTGAGGACAGAGCCTACGAGCAGTACTTC.

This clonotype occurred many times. The CDR3 nucleotides are TGTGCCACCAGCAGAGTGTCTATTGATGAGCAGTTCTTC. The encoded protein is CATSRVSIDEQFF. The chain recombines TRBV15 with TRBJ2-1; D is undetermined. V lost 1 base to trimming and J lost 8 bases, with 9 bases between them. The CDR3 has 13 residues. CDR1 is LNHNV and CDR2 is YYDKDF in the germline V gene (reference sequence). The entire variable domain, with the rest obtained from reference TRBV15 and TRBJ2-1, is as follows: DAMVIQNPRYQVTQFGKPVTLSCSQTLNHNVMYWYQQKSSQAPKLLFHYYDKDFNNEADTPDNFQSRRPNTSFCFLDIRSPGLGDTAMYLCATSRVSIDEQFFGPGTRLTVL.

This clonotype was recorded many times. CDR3 sequence (DNA): TGCGCCAGCAGCCCTAGGCAGGGGGCTCACACCGGGGAGCTGTTTTTT. Its translation: CASSPRQGAHTGELFF. This chain connects TRBV5-1 to TRBJ2-2, with 8 bases matching TRBD1. The CDR3 extends over 16 amino acids. Trimming cost V 4 bases and J 3 bases; bases outside gene matches: 8. CDR1 is SGHRS, CDR2 YFSETQ, per germline. The whole variable domain, remainder taken from reference TRBV5-1 and TRBJ2-2, is KAGVTQTPRYLIKTRGQQVTLSCSPISGHRSVSWYQQTPGQGLQFLFEYFSETQRNKGNFPGRFSGRQFSNSRSEMNVSTLELGDSALYLCASSPRQGAHTGELFFGEGSRLTVL.

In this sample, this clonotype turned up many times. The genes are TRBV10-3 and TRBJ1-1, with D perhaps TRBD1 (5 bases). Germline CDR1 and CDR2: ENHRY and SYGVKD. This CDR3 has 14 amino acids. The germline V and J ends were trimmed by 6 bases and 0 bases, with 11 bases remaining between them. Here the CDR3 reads CAIRMTALNTEAFF. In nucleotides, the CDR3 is TGTGCCATCAGGATGACAGCACTGAACACTGAAGCTTTCTTT.